What follows describes a single T cell receptor beta chain. The table came from immunoSEQ multiplex PCR; TCRdb's copy has only in-frame clones and leaves some out. This sample has approximately 130,000 clones, with approximately 82% found just once. Trimming at V came to 3 bases and at J to 4 bases, leaving 11 bases not matched to a gene. CDR3 length equals 15 residues. Germline V gene lookup returns CDR1 DFQATT and CDR2 SNEGSKA (reference sequence). The data were taken from a study of blood T cell repertoires in COVID-19. Across the study: Acute and convalescent COVID-19 samples came from the United States, Italy and Spain. The analysed material was cDNA or gDNA that came from T cells, B-cell-depleted T cells, or PBMCs.

The J gene is TRBJ2-7, the V gene TRBV20-1, with 8 bases lining up with TRBD2. This TCR was recovered from a middle-aged man with active or convalescent COVID-19. Sequencing was performed on peripheral blood. CDR3 residues: CSASEDSGGKYEQYF. CDR3 bases: TGCAGTGCTAGTGAGGACAGCGGGGGAAAGTACGAGCAGTACTTC.